This T cell receptor (beta chain) was recovered during a study of tumor-infiltrating lymphocytes in primary liver carcinoma. Synthesis of TCR beta cDNA was carried out from approximately 500 ng total RNA with a constant-region primer. The TCR beta library was amplified through three nested multiplex PCR rounds in a modified ARM-PCR procedure. TRBV1-TRBV30 forward and Cbeta reverse primers drove the first two roughly 10-cycle rounds. TCRdb redid the calling of the multiplex PCR reads with MiXCR, one entry per CDR3 protein. The repertoire has fewer than 200,000 distinct CDR3 sequences, 70% to 90% of them found once; the top ten carry around a sixth. CDR3 size: 15 residues. CDR1 and CDR2 (germline): MDHEN, SYDVKM. The study co-extracted DNA and RNA from 20-30 mg of unsorted bulk tissue. Points on this clonotype: One end of the junction fails to match germline, which may point to a read error.

This TCR was sampled from a man aged 35-49 years with primary liver carcinoma and hepatitis B virus infection. The gene calls are TRBV28 and TRBJ1-2, with 9 bases that match TRBD1. Sample: tumor tissue from primary liver carcinoma. The CDR3 nucleotides are TGTGCCAGCAGTACGGGGACAGGGCAAATATATGGCTACACTTTC. Amino acids: CASSTGTGQIYGYTF.